A selection of T cell receptor beta chains follows, all from one sample in a study of patients and donors after allogeneic stem cell transplantation. Each CDR3 protein gets one entry after TCRdb re-called the RT-PCR reads with MiXCR. The table shows approximately 210,000 distinct CDR3 sequences, with around two fifths occurring only once. The specimen sequenced was blood, either unsorted or a sorted T cell fraction (not recorded which). The receptors derive from a human donor who was either an allogeneic HSCT recipient or a stem cell or donor lymphocyte infusion donor (not recorded which). It is not recorded whose cells these are; they may come from a transplant donor. Both conserved end residues are part of each CDR3. The order of the fields is clone size, D gene, J gene, CDR3 length, V gene, CDR3 protein, CDR3 DNA. A D gene is named only where the DNA matches it firmly. The size entry is marked missing in some rows and otherwise reads once, few, many or a size class.

>-|-|TRBJ1-1|15|TRBV6-5
CASSYNGGLRTEAFF
TGTGCCAGCAGTTACAACGGGGGCTTGAGGACTGAAGCTTTCTTT
>few|-|TRBJ1-5|15|TRBV7-8
CASRLEGYSNQPQHF
TGTGCCAGCAGGTTAGAGGGTTATAGCAATCAGCCCCAGCATTTT
>few|TRBD2|TRBJ2-3|15|TRBV5-1
CASRWREAGTDTQYF
TGCGCCAGCAGGTGGCGGGAGGCAGGCACAGATACGCAGTATTTT
>few|-|TRBJ2-3|12|TRBV14
CASGQFTDTQYF
TGTGCCAGCGGACAGTTCACAGATACGCAGTATTTT
>-|TRBD1|TRBJ2-3|16|TRBV4-3
CASSQSPGQGADTQYF
TGCGCCAGCAGCCAGTCACCGGGACAGGGGGCAGATACGCAGTATTTT
>-|-|TRBJ2-1|14|TRBV5-4
CASGHRDTYNEQFF
TGTGCCAGCGGCCACCGGGACACCTACAATGAGCAGTTCTTC
>-|TRBD1|TRBJ1-1|13|TRBV13
CASSDGTETEAFF
TGTGCCAGCAGCGACGGGACAGAAACTGAAGCTTTCTTT
>few|TRBD2|TRBJ2-5|17|TRBV4-2
CASSQDFGLAAEETQYF
TGTGCCAGCAGCCAAGATTTCGGACTAGCGGCCGAAGAGACCCAGTACTTC
>-|-|TRBJ2-7|19|TRBV30
CAWSARTDFKKIRTYEQYF
TGTGCCTGGAGTGCTCGGACAGACTTCAAAAAAATAAGAACCTACGAGCAGTACTTC
>once|-|TRBJ1-1|15|TRBV7-6
CASSLAGDLNTEAFF
TGTGCCAGCAGCTTAGCAGGGGATTTGAACACTGAAGCTTTCTTT
>few|TRBD1|TRBJ1-1|12|TRBV29-1
CSVVRQGTEAFF
TGCAGCGTTGTTCGACAGGGAACTGAAGCTTTCTTT
>few|TRBD1|TRBJ1-2|13|TRBV20-1
CSARQGEGYGYTF
TGCAGTGCTAGACAGGGGGAAGGCTATGGCTACACCTTC
>-|-|TRBJ2-1|16|TRBV11-3
CASSGRQESSYNEQFF
TGTGCCAGCAGCGGGCGACAGGAGAGCTCCTACAATGAGCAGTTCTTC
>few|-|TRBJ1-6|13|TRBV5-6
CASSFDPNSPLHF
TGTGCCAGCAGCTTTGATCCAAATTCACCCCTCCACTTT